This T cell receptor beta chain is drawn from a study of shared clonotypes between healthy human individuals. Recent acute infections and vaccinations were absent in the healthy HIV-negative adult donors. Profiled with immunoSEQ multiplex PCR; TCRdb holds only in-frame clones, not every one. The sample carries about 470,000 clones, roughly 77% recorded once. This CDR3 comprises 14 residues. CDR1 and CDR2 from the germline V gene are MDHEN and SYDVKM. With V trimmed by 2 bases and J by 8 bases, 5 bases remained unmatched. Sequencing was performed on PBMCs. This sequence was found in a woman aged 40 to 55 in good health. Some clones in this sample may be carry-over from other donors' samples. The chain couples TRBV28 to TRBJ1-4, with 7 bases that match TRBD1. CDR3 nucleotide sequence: TGTGCCAGCAGTTTAGACAGGGATCGAGAAAAACTGTTTTTT. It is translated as CASSLDRDREKLFF.